These 17 T cell receptor beta chains share one sample of origin, sequenced in a study of radiotherapy plus CTLA-4 blockade in lung cancer. The data were produced by immunoSEQ multiplex PCR, yet TCRdb's version contains in-frame clones alone and is incomplete. Among about 59,000 clones, 72% were seen once, and the ten largest hold about 8.3%. Sequencing was performed on peripheral blood, taken from a patient treated with radiotherapy plus ipilimumab. All receptors come from a human donor with non-small cell lung cancer whose response to radiotherapy plus ipilimumab could not be evaluated.

The count of this clone is one. The chain recombines TRBV30 with TRBJ1-2; 10 bases are shared with TRBD1. The germline CDR1 and CDR2 sequences are GTSNPN and SVGIG (reference sequence). J lost 6 bases, V lost 0 bases, and 16 bases had no gene match. CDR3 length: 18 amino acids. The CDR3 loop is CAWSVETGGLRTEDGYTF. CDR3 DNA sequence: TGTGCCTGGAGTGTAGAGACAGGGGGCCTTAGGACCGAGGATGGCTACACCTTC.

This clone was observed a single time. The gene calls are TRBV27 and TRBJ2-7; 10 nucleotides line up with TRBD2. The CDR3 covers 14 residues. Germline assignment: CDR1 MNHEY and CDR2 SMNVEV (reference sequence). The junction had 3 bases not matched to a gene; V was cut back by 5 bases and J by 2 bases. Here the CDR3 DNA reads TGTGCCAGCAGTGGGACTAGCGTACCCTACGAGCAGTACTTC. Amino acid sequence: CASSGTSVPYEQYF.

This rearrangement joins TRBV4-1 to TRBJ2-4, with a weak D call TRBD1 (6 bases). CDR3 length: 19 amino acids. Germline V lookup: CDR1 MGHRA, CDR2 YSYEKL. The ends were cut back, 5 bases at V and 0 bases at J, with 23 bases in the middle. The CDR3 nucleotides are TGCGCCAGCAGCAATTCTTTATCGATGGGGGCCGGAGCCAAAAACATTCAGTACTTC. It yields the protein CASSNSLSMGAGAKNIQYF.

The rearrangement uses TRBV10-3 and TRBJ2-3; 14 bases are a match to TRBD2. J lost 5 bases, V lost 4 bases, and 2 bases had no gene match. Germline CDR1 reads ENHRY; CDR2 reads SYGVKD. The CDR3 sequence is 15 residues long. The CDR3 here is CAISAGLAGEDTQYF. Written as DNA, the CDR3 is TGTGCCATCAGTGCGGGACTAGCGGGAGAAGATACGCAGTATTTT.

Note on this clone: The sample carries other DNA sequences with the same CDR3. The chain is built from TRBV9 and TRBJ2-3, with 10 nucleotides matching TRBD2. Germline CDR1 is SGDLS and CDR2 is YYNGEE. This CDR3 region has 16 residues. Germline trimming cut 0 bases from V and 6 bases from J; bases unmatched to any gene: 7. The CDR3 nucleotides are TGTGCCAGCAGCGTAGGGCTAGCGGGGGTGAGCGATACGCAGTATTTT. This gives the protein CASSVGLAGVSDTQYF.

This clone was counted only a few times. The germline gene is not matched at one end of the junction; a read error may be the cause. This chain uses TRBV5-5 with TRBJ1-5, with 9 bases identical to TRBD1. Germline CDR1 and CDR2: SGHKS and YYEKEE (reference sequence). CDR3 size: 16 residues. The CDR3: CASSQTRQGGNQPQHF. The CDR3 nucleotides read TGCGCCAGCAGCCAGACACGACAGGGGGGGAATCAGCCCCAGCATTTT.

The V gene is TRBV14, the J gene TRBJ2-7; D uncertain. V was pared by 0 bases and J by 5 bases, with 17 bases between. This CDR3 region has 16 residues. Per the germline V gene, CDR1 is SGHDN and CDR2 is FVKESK. CDR3 sequence reads: CASSQEISHRTHEQYF. In DNA form, the CDR3 reads TGTGCCAGCAGCCAAGAGATATCGCACAGAACCCACGAGCAGTACTTC.

The V and J genes are TRBV18 and TRBJ2-3; TRBD2 matches 7 bases. After removal of 2 bases from V and 3 bases from J, the junction contained 5 bases not matched to a gene. Germline assignment: CDR1 KGHSH and CDR2 LQKENI. CDR3 length equals 15 residues. The CDR3 loop reads CASSPAGVVTDTQYF. CDR3 DNA sequence: TGTGCCAGCTCACCAGCGGGAGTGGTTACAGATACGCAGTATTTT. The full variable domain, rest sourced from reference TRBV18 and TRBJ2-3, is NAGVMQNPRHLVRRRGQEARLRCSPMKGHSHVYWYRQLPEEGLKFMVYLQKENIIDESGMPKERFSAEFPKEGPSILRIQQVVRGDSAAYFCASSPAGVVTDTQYFGPGTRLTVL.

The CDR3 nucleotides are TGCGCCAGCAGCCAAGAGTGGGAGTACTCTGGAAACACCATATATTTT. Protein product: CASSQEWEYSGNTIYF. The chain uses TRBV4-1 and TRBJ1-3, with D uncertain. Per germline, CDR1 MGHRA and CDR2 YSYEKL. V lost 0 bases to trimming and J lost 0 bases, with 9 bases between them. This CDR3 has 16 amino acids.

The rearrangement joins TRBV30 to TRBJ2-4; 7 bases fit TRBD1. This CDR3 has 16 amino acids. Germline values: CDR1 GTSNPN, CDR2 SVGIG (reference sequence). With V trimmed by 0 bases and J by 3 bases, 8 bases remained unmatched. CDR3 region: CAWSVWDSLYKNIQYF. The DNA for the CDR3 is TGTGCCTGGAGTGTTTGGGACAGTCTTTACAAAAACATTCAGTACTTC.

This clone came up once. The chain carries TRBV5-4 and TRBJ2-5; 10 bases map to TRBD1. Trimming cost V 3 bases and J 3 bases; bases outside gene matches: 11. The CDR3 loop spans 17 amino acids. The germline V gene encodes CDR1 SGHNT and CDR2 YYREEE (reference sequence). CDR3 region: CASSSFTQGTGEETQYF. Written as DNA, the CDR3 is TGTGCCAGCAGCTCTTTTACGCAGGGGACAGGGGAAGAGACCCAGTACTTC.

This clone was seen just once. The V gene is TRBV10-3, the J gene TRBJ2-7; TRBD1 matches 9 bases. Losses at the gene ends were 4 bases for V and 2 bases for J; bases not matched to a gene: 9. Germline loops: CDR1 ENHRY, CDR2 SYGVKD. The CDR3 contains 16 residues. This CDR3 is CAISAMGQGMTYEQYF. The CDR3 DNA reads as TGTGCCATCAGTGCAATGGGACAGGGAATGACCTACGAGCAGTACTTC.

In its sample, this clone was seen a few times. The V call is TRBV5-1, the J call TRBJ2-3, with D possibly matching TRBD1 (6 bases). Germline V gene data show CDR1 as SGHRS and CDR2 as YFSETQ. The CDR3 runs to 14 residues. The V and J ends lost 1 base and 5 bases respectively, with 11 bases between them. The CDR3 here is CASSLPGAGDTQYF. CDR3 in DNA: TGCGCCAGCAGCTTGCCAGGGGCCGGAGATACGCAGTATTTT.

The chain is built from TRBV11-1 and TRBJ2-3; 10 nucleotides align to TRBD1. The CDR3 sequence is 16 residues long. J gave up 0 bases and V 3 bases, and 3 bases lay outside the gene matches. Germline V gives CDR1 SGHAT, CDR2 FQDESV (reference sequence). The CDR3 protein is CASSLDRGASTDTQYF. The CDR3 DNA follows: TGTGCCAGCAGCTTGGACAGGGGGGCCAGCACAGATACGCAGTATTTT.

V usage is TRBV4-1 and J usage is TRBJ2-1, with a weak D call TRBD1 (6 bases). From germline, CDR1 is MGHRA and CDR2 YSYEKL. V lost 1 base and J 7 bases, leaving 14 bases between the germline ends. CDR3 length: 15 amino acids. CDR3 sequence (DNA): TGCGCCAGCAGCCAAGTAAGGGACATCTCGAATGAGCAGTTCTTC. Its protein is CASSQVRDISNEQFF.

The chain carries TRBV5-1 and TRBJ2-1; 8 nucleotides line up with TRBD2. The CDR3 contains 16 residues. J gave up 4 bases and V 3 bases, and 9 bases lay outside the gene matches. CDR1 is SGHRS, CDR2 YFSETQ, per germline. In DNA, the CDR3 is TGCGCCAGCAGCTCGACCGGGACTAGGGTATACAATGAGCAGTTCTTC. Translating it yields CASSSTGTRVYNEQFF. The whole variable domain, remainder taken from reference TRBV5-1 and TRBJ2-1, is KAGVTQTPRYLIKTRGQQVTLSCSPISGHRSVSWYQQTPGQGLQFLFEYFSETQRNKGNFPGRFSGRQFSNSRSEMNVSTLELGDSALYLCASSSTGTRVYNEQFFGPGTRLTVL.

This clone came up a few times. V and J are TRBV27 and TRBJ1-2, with D unclear. The CDR3 consists of 13 residues. V was trimmed by 1 base and J by 8 bases, leaving 11 bases between them. Looked up from germline, CDR1 is MNHEY and CDR2 is SMNVEV (reference sequence). The DNA of the CDR3 is TGTGCCAGCAGTTTATTAGGAGGGAAGGGCTACACCTTC. It translates to CASSLLGGKGYTF.